A single sample is the source of the 18 T cell receptor beta chains below, sequenced in a study of CD8+ T cells in alopecia areata. RNA extraction and reverse transcription yielded cDNA as sequencing template. The assay was immunoSEQ multiplex PCR, and TCRdb's table has in-frame clones only and misses some. The sample includes about 99,000 clones, around 60% seen only once; the top ten take 8.8%. The material sequenced was CD4+ T cells sorted from blood. These receptors were collected from a human donor in good health.

This chain connects TRBV6-5 to TRBJ2-5, with TRBD2 identical over 8 bases. V trimming: 6 bases; J trimming: 2 bases; junction bases outside the gene matches: 8. Germline lookup yields CDR1 MNHEY and CDR2 SVGAGI. The CDR3 has 15 amino acids. The CDR3 region is CASSAGGAGQETQYF. DNA for the CDR3: TGTGCCAGCAGCGCCGGGGGGGCGGGTCAAGAGACCCAGTACTTC.

The chain carries TRBV7-2 and TRBJ1-5; D possibly corresponds to TRBD1 (6 bases). The length of the CDR3 is 16 residues. V was shortened by 5 bases and J by 4 bases, with 18 bases between the two germline ends. The germline V gene encodes CDR1 SGHTA and CDR2 FQGNSA. Here the CDR3 reads CASSLTEGGFNQPQHF. CDR3 in DNA: TGTGCCAGCAGCCTCACTGAGGGGGGCTTTAATCAGCCCCAGCATTTT. Combining the CDR3 with reference TRBV7-2 and TRBJ1-5 gives the whole variable domain GAGVSQSPSNKVTEKGKDVELRCDPISGHTALYWYRQSLGQGLEFLIYFQGNSAPDKSGLPSDRFSAERTGGSVSTLTIQRTQQEDSAVYLCASSLTEGGFNQPQHFGDGTRLSIL.

The chain combines TRBV30 with TRBJ2-3; maybe TRBD1 (6 bases). From germline, CDR1 is GTSNPN and CDR2 SVGIG (reference sequence). CDR3 length equals 15 residues. The germline V and J ends were trimmed by 1 base and 7 bases, with 18 bases remaining between them. CDR3 protein: CAWSAARGRIYTQYF. The CDR3 DNA reads as TGTGCCTGGAGTGCCGCCAGGGGACGGATTTATACGCAGTATTTT.

The chain joins TRBV28 to TRBJ2-7; D call uncertain. Germline V gives CDR1 MDHEN, CDR2 SYDVKM. The CDR3 runs 12 residues. V was pared by 2 bases and J by 4 bases, with 6 bases between. The CDR3 nucleotides read TGTGCCAGCAGTTTACAGGAGTACGAGCAGTACTTC. As protein: CASSLQEYEQYF.

The chain employs TRBV6-6 and TRBJ1-5; D gene unclear. The ends were cut back, 7 bases at V and 3 bases at J, with 10 bases in the middle. The CDR3 covers 13 residues. Germline CDR1 is MNHNY and CDR2 is SVGAGI (reference sequence). CDR3 loop: CASMWAVNQPQHF. The CDR3 coding sequence is TGTGCCAGCATGTGGGCAGTCAATCAGCCCCAGCATTTT.

This clone was detected only once. The chain employs TRBV30 and TRBJ1-2; D remains unclear. The germline V gene has CDR1 GTSNPN and CDR2 SVGIG (reference sequence). V lost 2 bases and J 8 bases, leaving 9 bases between the germline ends. This CDR3 has 11 amino acids. This CDR3 reads CAWSRGNGYTF. In nucleotides, the CDR3 is TGTGCCTGGAGTCGAGGGAACGGCTACACCTTC.

This clone was seen a few times. The chain employs TRBV18 and TRBJ2-3; 10 bases match TRBD2. The germline V gene encodes CDR1 KGHSH and CDR2 LQKENI. The V gene end was trimmed by 0 bases and the J gene end by 2 bases; junction bases not matched to a gene: 8. The length of the CDR3 is 18 residues. CDR3 sequence: CASSPPITSGDHTDTQYF. The CDR3 nucleotides read TGTGCCAGCTCACCACCTATCACTAGCGGGGATCACACAGATACGCAGTATTTT.

This chain joins TRBV30 and TRBJ1-2, with unresolved D. The V gene lost 3 bases and the J gene lost 0 bases, with 8 bases spanning the gap. Germline V CDR1 and CDR2: GTSNPN, SVGIG (reference sequence). The CDR3 runs 13 residues. The CDR3 spells CAWSPRANYGYTF. DNA for the CDR3: TGTGCCTGGAGCCCCCGGGCTAACTATGGCTACACCTTC.

In this sample, this clone turned up a few times. V gene TRBV29-1 combines with J gene TRBJ2-7; 7 bases line up with TRBD1. Trimming took 7 bases from V and 1 from J; bases not matched to a gene: 7. CDR3 length: 13 residues. Germline CDR1 SQVTM, CDR2 ANQGSEA. CDR3 DNA: TGCAGCGCGGAAGGGGGCAGTTCCTACGAGCAGTACTTC. Protein sequence: CSAEGGSSYEQYF.

There are a few counts of this clone. This chain uses TRBV7-8 with TRBJ1-2; 7 bases are a match to TRBD1. The germline CDR1 and CDR2 sequences are SGHVS and FQNEAQ. CDR3 length: 17 residues. V was clipped by 3 bases and J by 2 bases; unmatched bases: 12. The CDR3 protein is CASSFGYVTGPNYGYTF. The CDR3 nucleotides read TGTGCCAGCAGCTTTGGATACGTGACAGGGCCCAACTATGGCTACACCTTC. Based on the CDR3 plus reference TRBV7-8 and TRBJ1-2, the full variable domain is GAGVSQSPRYKVAKRGQDVALRCDPISGHVSLFWYQQALGQGPEFLTYFQNEAQLDKSGLPSDRFFAERPEGSVSTLKIQRTQQEDSAVYLCASSFGYVTGPNYGYTFGSGTRLTVV.

This clone has a count of ten or more. The J gene is TRBJ1-1, the V gene TRBV7-2; 8 bases fit TRBD1. Germline CDR1 is SGHTA and CDR2 is FQGNSA. This CDR3 comprises 17 residues. V gave up 8 bases and J gave up 0 bases; unmatched junction bases: 14. The CDR3 sequence is CASSRPKGQAMNTEAFF. The CDR3 nucleotides read TGTGCCAGCTCCCGGCCTAAGGGACAGGCTATGAACACTGAAGCTTTCTTT.

For this clone: This sample includes further DNA sequences coding for the same CDR3. This chain joins TRBV5-6 and TRBJ1-2; the D is unclear. Trimming left V 0 bases short and J 8 bases short, with 11 bases between. The CDR3 runs 13 residues. Per germline, CDR1 SGHDT and CDR2 YYEEEE. The CDR3 loop reads CASSLAQVGGYTF. DNA for the CDR3: TGTGCCAGCAGCTTGGCGCAGGTGGGGGGCTACACCTTC.

This clone was detected a few times. The genes are TRBV4-2 and TRBJ2-7; D gene uncertain. Germline V CDR1 and CDR2: LGHNA, YNFKEQ. V was pared by 0 bases and J by 3 bases, with 12 bases between. CDR3 length: 15 residues. In nucleotides, the CDR3 is TGTGCCAGCAGCCAAGAGACTTGGTCTAACTACGAGCAGTACTTC. Translating gives CASSQETWSNYEQYF.

The rearrangement uses TRBV4-2 and TRBJ2-5, with unresolved D. Trimming took off 0 bases at V and 5 bases at J, with 4 bases between the two ends. Germline values: CDR1 LGHNA, CDR2 YNFKEQ. The CDR3 has 12 residues. In DNA, the CDR3 is TGTGCCAGCAGCCAAGATCGGGAGACCCAGTACTTC. This codes for CASSQDRETQYF.

This clone was seen a handful of times. The chain links TRBV4-2 to TRBJ2-6; 11 bases line up with TRBD1. The V and J ends lost 4 bases and 3 bases, in that order; junction bases with no gene match: 5. Germline-derived CDR1 and CDR2 are LGHNA and YNFKEQ. This CDR3 has 17 amino acids. CDR3 in DNA: TGTGCCAGCAGCCCAGGACAGGGGGCGGATGGGGCCAACGTCCTGACTTTC. Translating it yields CASSPGQGADGANVLTF.

In this sample, this clone turned up a few times. The V call is TRBV4-1, the J call TRBJ1-1; perhaps TRBD1 as D (5 bases). The germline V gene encodes CDR1 MGHRA and CDR2 YSYEKL. V was shortened by 1 base and J by 4 bases, with 19 bases between the two germline ends. This CDR3 spans 17 amino acids. The CDR3 sequence is CASSQGGARQGFTEAFF. The CDR3 DNA sequence: TGCGCCAGCAGCCAAGGTGGTGCCCGGCAGGGTTTCACTGAAGCTTTCTTT.

This CDR3 is CASSLASGNEQYF. The CDR3, as DNA: TGTGCCAGCAGCTTGGCTAGCGGTAACGAGCAGTACTTC. The chain carries TRBV5-4 and TRBJ2-7, with 7 bases lining up with TRBD2. This CDR3 comprises 13 residues. V shed 0 bases, J shed 5 bases, and the junction held 2 bases outside the gene matches. CDR1 and CDR2 (germline): SGHNT, YYREEE (reference sequence).

This sequence joins TRBV9 and TRBJ1-2; weak D call: TRBD1 (6 bases). V lost 6 bases and J 5 bases, leaving 20 bases between the germline ends. CDR1 SGDLS and CDR2 YYNGEE come from the germline V gene. The CDR3 is made up of 15 amino acids. In DNA, the CDR3 is TGTGCCAGCACCCAGGGGCAATCCTTTCCGTATGGCTACACCTTC. This gives the protein CASTQGQSFPYGYTF. The complete variable domain, with remaining parts taken from reference TRBV9 and TRBJ1-2, reads DSGVTQTPKHLITATGQRVTLRCSPRSGDLSVYWYQQSLDQGLQFLIQYYNGEERAKGNILERFSAQQFPDLHSELNLSSLELGDSALYFCASTQGQSFPYGYTFGSGTRLTVV.